Below are 18 T cell receptor beta chains sequenced from a single sample in a study of CD8 T cells in ankylosing spondylitis. Regarding the study as a whole: A TCR beta motif made of fewer than ten highly homologous variants seemed typical of ankylosing spondylitis blood.

TCRdb fed the 5' RACE reads into MiXCR, producing one record per CDR3 protein. The repertoire includes 700,000 to 850,000 distinct CDR3 sequences, 12% of them detected once, and about 0.5% sits in the top ten. No antigen has been assigned to these receptors. Sequencing was done on a sample of blood, either unsorted or a sorted T cell fraction (not recorded which). Receptors were obtained from a male donor with ankylosing spondylitis.

This clonotype was recorded at least ten times. This chain connects TRBV5-1 to TRBJ2-7; the D gene could be TRBD1 or TRBD2 (5 bases each). Trimming removed 0 bases from V and 6 bases from J, with 13 bases in between. CDR1 and CDR2 from the germline V gene are SGHRS and YFSETQ. This CDR3 spans 14 amino acids. The CDR3 sequence is CASSLAFWDAEQYF. The CDR3 coding sequence is TGCGCCAGCAGCTTGGCTTTCTGGGACGCCGAGCAGTACTTC.

This clonotype has just one count. The rearrangement links TRBV4-3 to TRBJ2-2; D is undetermined. Germline values: CDR1 LGHNA, CDR2 YSLEER. V was trimmed by 2 bases and J by 6 bases, leaving 7 bases between them. The CDR3 totals 13 residues. The CDR3 DNA is TGCGCCAGCAGCCAATATTCACCCGGGGAGCTGTTTTTT. Protein: CASSQYSPGELFF.

This clonotype was recorded a few times. This rearrangement joins TRBV6-5 to TRBJ2-5; 7 bases match TRBD1. Germline V lookup: CDR1 MNHEY, CDR2 SVGAGI. V dropped 0 bases and J dropped 5; count of bases not matched to a gene: 3. The CDR3 has 14 residues. As DNA, the CDR3 is TGTGCCAGCAGTTACTCCAGCAGGGGGGAGACCCAGTACTTC. This encodes CASSYSSRGETQYF.

This clonotype has just a few counts. The chain employs TRBV20-1 and TRBJ2-3, with TRBD1 as a possible D gene (6 bases). The CDR3 is 13 amino acids. The germline gives CDR1 DFQATT, CDR2 SNEGSKA (reference sequence). With 4 bases removed from V and 4 bases from J, the gap between germline ends came to 12 bases. CDR3 coding DNA: TGCAGTGCTACACAGGGACCTCCAGATACGCAGTATTTT. This translates into CSATQGPPDTQYF.

A few counts support this clonotype. The V call is TRBV4-2, the J call TRBJ2-1, with TRBD1 matching 12 bases. The length of the CDR3 is 17 residues. Losses at the gene ends were 3 bases for V and 8 bases for J; bases not matched to a gene: 11. Germline loops: CDR1 LGHNA, CDR2 YNFKEQ. The CDR3 region has the DNA TGTGCCAGCAGCCAGCTGGCCGGGACAGGGGGCACGTATGAGCAGTTCTTC. Its protein product is CASSQLAGTGGTYEQFF.

In its sample, this clonotype was seen many times. V is TRBV12-3 or TRBV12-4 and J is TRBJ1-5, with D maybe TRBD1 (6 bases). The V gene lost 2 bases and the J gene lost 9 bases, with 23 bases spanning the gap. The CDR3 is 17 amino acids. The CDR3: CASSLKVLGKGGRPQHF. CDR3 DNA sequence: TGTGCCAGCAGTTTAAAAGTCTTGGGGAAAGGGGGTAGGCCCCAGCATTTT.

In nucleotides, the CDR3 is TGCAGTGCTAGGCGGGCGGGAGTGGTAAATGAGCAGTTCTTC. Its translation is CSARRAGVVNEQFF. This chain links TRBV20-1 with TRBJ2-1, with 7 bases lining up with TRBD2. The V gene's germline CDR1 is DFQATT and CDR2 SNEGSKA (reference sequence). The CDR3 is 14 residues long. The trim removed 3 bases at V and 7 bases at J, leaving 9 bases unmatched.

V gene TRBV7-2 combines with J gene TRBJ2-3; D perhaps matches TRBD1 (5 bases). This CDR3 is built from 13 residues. The ends were cut back, 3 bases at V and 5 bases at J, with 9 bases in the middle. The germline gives CDR1 SGHTA, CDR2 FQGNSA. This CDR3 reads CASSLLGVDTQYF. The CDR3 DNA reads TGTGCCAGCAGCTTGCTAGGGGTAGATACGCAGTATTTT.

The chain combines TRBV28 with TRBJ1-2, with a possible D match to TRBD1 (5 bases). V shed 7 bases and J shed 6 bases, with 18 bases lying between them. The CDR3 runs to 14 residues. CDR1 and CDR2 (germline): MDHEN, SYDVKM. DNA for the CDR3: TGTGCCAGCACTCGGCAGGGAACGTTCCATGGCTACACCTTC. Its translation: CASTRQGTFHGYTF.

This clonotype occurred a few times. This chain links TRBV5-1 with TRBJ2-3; 13 nucleotides line up with TRBD2. This CDR3 is built from 17 residues. Germline values: CDR1 SGHRS, CDR2 YFSETQ. After removal of 4 bases from V and 4 bases from J, the junction contained 9 bases not matched to a gene. The CDR3: CASSPRTSGSYADTQYF. The CDR3 region has the DNA TGCGCCAGCAGCCCCAGGACTAGCGGGAGTTACGCAGATACGCAGTATTTT.

This chain links TRBV20-1 with TRBJ2-1, with D possibly TRBD2 on 6 matching bases. Trimming took 2 bases from V and 0 from J, leaving 11 bases between them. Germline-derived CDR1 and CDR2 are DFQATT and SNEGSKA (reference sequence). The CDR3 runs 15 residues. CDR3 sequence reads: CSARSLAISYNEQFF. The DNA for the CDR3 is TGCAGTGCTAGATCACTAGCTATCTCCTACAATGAGCAGTTCTTC.

The sample holds many counts of this clonotype. V and J are TRBV12-3 or TRBV12-4 and TRBJ1-2; possible D gene TRBD1, 5 bases. This CDR3 spans 13 amino acids. V shed 7 bases and J shed 5 bases, with 14 bases lying between them. CDR3 amino acids: CASIQIGDYGYTF. CDR3 sequence (DNA): TGTGCCAGCATTCAAATAGGGGATTATGGCTACACCTTC.

This clonotype was detected ten times or more. The chain couples TRBV18 to TRBJ2-1; maybe TRBD2 (6 bases). With 2 bases removed from V and 4 bases from J, the gap between germline ends came to 12 bases. There are 15 residues in the CDR3. Germline V gene lookup returns CDR1 KGHSH and CDR2 LQKENI. CDR3 DNA sequence: TGTGCCAGCTCACCATGGGCGGGACTGTACAATGAGCAGTTCTTC. The encoded protein is CASSPWAGLYNEQFF.

This clonotype was observed a handful of times. The CDR3 DNA sequence: TGTGCCAGCACCCAGGGGACCAACACTGAAGCTTTCTTT. It encodes CASTQGTNTEAFF. The rearrangement links TRBV2 to TRBJ1-1; D might be TRBD1 (6 bases). The CDR3 is 13 residues long. V shed 7 bases and J shed 2 bases, with 11 bases lying between them. The germline V gene has CDR1 SNHLY and CDR2 FYNNEI.

There are many counts of this clonotype. V and J are TRBV12-3 or TRBV12-4 and TRBJ2-1; D gene ambiguous. The CDR3 is 15 amino acids. Trimming took off 7 bases at V and 0 bases at J, with 13 bases between the two ends. This CDR3 reads CASTADVSSYNEQFF. CDR3 DNA: TGTGCCAGCACCGCGGACGTTAGCTCCTACAATGAGCAGTTCTTC.

This clonotype was observed many times. This chain connects TRBV5-1 to TRBJ2-1, with TRBD1 identical over 8 bases. CDR1 and CDR2 from the germline V gene are SGHRS and YFSETQ. There are 17 residues in the CDR3. Losses at the gene ends were 4 bases for V and 9 bases for J; bases not matched to a gene: 18. Written as DNA, the CDR3 is TGCGCCAGCAGCAAAGGTCGGACAGGGTGGACAATGGGTGAGCAGTTCTTC. The encoded protein is CASSKGRTGWTMGEQFF.

This chain uses TRBV7-2 with TRBJ1-1; no clear D. Trimming took 6 bases from V and 5 from J, leaving 19 bases between them. Germline V gives CDR1 SGHTA, CDR2 FQGNSA. The CDR3 consists of 15 residues. As DNA, the CDR3 is TGTGCCAGCAGGTTCGACCCGGGAATTCCGACTGAAGCTTTCTTT. It codes for CASRFDPGIPTEAFF.

This clonotype was recorded a few times. The J gene is TRBJ2-3, the V gene TRBV5-4; 9 positions match TRBD2. Trimming cost V 3 bases and J 8 bases; bases outside gene matches: 10. CDR1 is SGHNT, CDR2 YYREEE, per germline (reference sequence). CDR3 size: 15 residues. The CDR3: CASSSRLAVEATQYF. DNA of the CDR3: TGTGCCAGCAGCTCCCGACTAGCGGTGGAGGCTACGCAGTATTTT. The whole variable domain, remainder taken from reference TRBV5-4 and TRBJ2-3, is ETGVTQSPTHLIKTRGQQVTLRCSSQSGHNTVSWYQQALGQGPQFIFQYYREEENGRGNFPPRFSGLQFPNYSSELNVNALELDDSALYLCASSSRLAVEATQYFGPGTRLTVL.